This TCR beta chain was sequenced for a study of control samples from healthy donors and cancer patients. Germline CDR1 KGHSH, CDR2 LQKENI. Trimming cost V 1 base and J 0 bases, with 13 bases left between them. This CDR3 region has 17 residues. Data came from immunoSEQ multiplex PCR; TCRdb stores just in-frame clones and leaves some out. This sample's table reports roughly 190,000 clones. The chain carries TRBV18 and TRBJ1-3; perhaps TRBD1 as D (6 bases). The sequence came from a woman aged 25 to 39 in good health. Sequencing used blood. The CDR3 here is CASSPRPTGNSGNTIYF. In DNA form, the CDR3 reads TGTGCCAGCTCACCACGACCAACAGGGAACTCTGGAAACACCATATATTTT.